The 19 T cell receptor beta chains below were found in one sample sequenced in a study of cytomegalovirus exposure and HLA in healthy donors (dated 2017 in TCRdb). Receptors were amplified or captured by the immunoSEQ multiplex PCR assay. The multiplex PCR relied on a mix of 60 forward primers for TCR Vbeta segments and 13 reverse primers for TCR Jbeta segments. The source is immuneACCESS, and TCRdb retained only in-frame sequences with V and J called. Part of the clones is not carried over; for the studies checked, unresolved V genes explain less than half of this, and the remainder is unexplained. The sample has 250,000 or so clones on record, around 90% of them singletons. 1.7% of the sample rests with the top ten. The sequencing input was PBMCs. The source of these receptors is a girl aged 2-9 years in good health and CMV-seronegative.

The genes are TRBV7-6 and TRBJ1-1; a weak D match, TRBD1 (5 bases). The CDR3 is made up of 13 amino acids. Germline V gene data show CDR1 as SGHVS and CDR2 as FNYEAQ. V was cut by 5 bases and J by 6 bases, with 13 bases left in between. This CDR3 is CASSGPGSAEAFF. The CDR3 DNA reads as TGTGCCAGCAGCGGCCCAGGGTCAGCTGAAGCTTTCTTT.

The chain combines TRBV5-1 with TRBJ2-3; D remains ambiguous. Germline V CDR1 and CDR2: SGHRS, YFSETQ. CDR3 length: 15 residues. Trimming pared 0 bases from V and 0 bases from J, leaving 8 bases between. CDR3 in DNA: TGCGCCAGCAGCTTGGCCTACCATAGCACAGATACGCAGTATTTT. The encoded protein is CASSLAYHSTDTQYF. Supplemented by reference TRBV5-1 and TRBJ2-3, the full variable domain reads KAGVTQTPRYLIKTRGQQVTLSCSPISGHRSVSWYQQTPGQGLQFLFEYFSETQRNKGNFPGRFSGRQFSNSRSEMNVSTLELGDSALYLCASSLAYHSTDTQYFGPGTRLTVL.

The CDR3 here is CASSPPVGGEHEQYF. The CDR3 coding sequence is TGTGCCAGCTCACCCCCGGTTGGCGGCGAACACGAGCAGTACTTC. V gene TRBV18 combines with J gene TRBJ2-7; no definite D call. V lost 3 bases and J 5 bases, leaving 17 bases between the germline ends. Germline values: CDR1 KGHSH, CDR2 LQKENI. The CDR3 covers 15 residues.

The V gene is TRBV7-8, the J gene TRBJ2-3, with TRBD1 matching over 8 bases. The CDR3 is made up of 17 amino acids. Per the germline V gene, CDR1 is SGHVS and CDR2 is FQNEAQ. V dropped 5 bases and J dropped 1; count of bases not matched to a gene: 11. CDR3 sequence: CASSLEFGTGRTDTQYF. CDR3 coding DNA: TGTGCCAGCAGCCTCGAATTCGGGACAGGCCGCACAGATACGCAGTATTTT.

The chain joins TRBV5-1 to TRBJ1-1; no firm D call. Trimming removed 6 bases at V and 6 bases at J, with 12 bases between. The CDR3 spans 12 residues. Germline V gives CDR1 SGHRS, CDR2 YFSETQ. The chain's CDR3 is CASTMLGAEAFF. The CDR3 coding sequence is TGCGCCAGCACGATGCTCGGGGCTGAAGCTTTCTTT.

This chain uses TRBV19 with TRBJ2-1; D unclear. The CDR3 runs to 13 residues. Trimming shortened V by 3 bases and J by 6 bases, and 9 bases separated the two germline ends. CDR1 LNHDA and CDR2 SQIVND come from the germline V gene (reference sequence). CDR3 amino acids: CASSIISFNEQFF. The CDR3 region has the DNA TGTGCCAGTAGTATTATTAGCTTCAATGAGCAGTTCTTC.

The rearrangement links TRBV5-6 to TRBJ1-1, with D possibly TRBD1 on 6 matching bases. Trimming pared 4 bases from V and 2 bases from J, leaving 21 bases between. Per the germline V gene, CDR1 is SGHDT and CDR2 is YYEEEE. The CDR3 consists of 17 residues. The CDR3 bases are TGTGCCAGCAGCCCTTGGCTAAGCCGGGACACCAACACTGAAGCTTTCTTT. Translating gives CASSPWLSRDTNTEAFF.

The V and J genes are TRBV5-1 and TRBJ2-7; D ambiguous. The CDR3 is made up of 14 amino acids. The V gene's germline CDR1 is SGHRS and CDR2 YFSETQ. V was clipped by 0 bases and J by 0 bases, with 7 bases between them. The CDR3 DNA reads as TGCGCCAGCAGCTTGGGGCAGGACTCCTACGAGCAGTACTTC. Its protein is CASSLGQDSYEQYF.

The rearrangement joins TRBV11-2 to TRBJ1-4; weak D call: TRBD1 (6 bases). V was trimmed by 2 bases and J by 7 bases, leaving 11 bases between them. CDR1 is SGHAT, CDR2 FQNNGV, per germline. The CDR3 has 14 amino acids. The CDR3 sequence is CASSLTGGGEKLFF. The CDR3 DNA is TGTGCCAGCAGCTTAACGGGGGGCGGTGAAAAACTGTTTTTT.

The chain links TRBV2 to TRBJ2-1, with D maybe TRBD1 (6 bases). CDR3 size: 12 residues. The V end was cut by 5 bases, the J end by 10 bases, with 12 bases between. Germline lookup yields CDR1 SNHLY and CDR2 FYNNEI. The CDR3: CASSPYREEQFF. In DNA form, the CDR3 reads TGTGCCAGCAGTCCGTACAGGGAAGAGCAGTTCTTC.

The chain combines TRBV18 with TRBJ2-3, with 7 nucleotides matching TRBD1. The CDR3 runs to 14 residues. Trimming removed 4 bases from V and 7 bases from J; junction bases left unmatched: 8. The germline V gene has CDR1 KGHSH and CDR2 LQKENI. CDR3 nucleotides: TGTGCCAGCTCACGCGACAGGGTAGTATATACGCAGTATTTT. It yields the protein CASSRDRVVYTQYF.

The table lists this clone with a count of one. The V and J genes are TRBV6-1 and TRBJ1-1, with a tentative D call TRBD1 (5 bases). This CDR3 is built from 13 residues. Per the germline V gene, CDR1 is MNHNS and CDR2 is SASEGT. V dropped 5 bases and J dropped 4 bases, with 11 bases sitting between them. The CDR3 DNA follows: TGTGCCAGCAGTTGGGGGGTGAGCACTGAAGCTTTCTTT. It translates to CASSWGVSTEAFF.

CDR3 nucleotides: TGTGCCAGCAGCTTAGATCTCAGCGCCCAAGAGACCCAGTACTTC. Translating it yields CASSLDLSAQETQYF. The chain employs TRBV11-2 and TRBJ2-5; D call uncertain. Germline lookup yields CDR1 SGHAT and CDR2 FQNNGV. The CDR3 length is 15 residues. Trimming removed 0 bases from V and 1 base from J, with 9 bases in between. Full variable domain (rest looked up from reference TRBV11-2 and TRBJ2-5): EAGVAQSPRYKIIEKRQSVAFWCNPISGHATLYWYQQILGQGPKLLIQFQNNGVVDDSQLPKDRFSAERLKGVDSTLKIQPAKLEDSAVYLCASSLDLSAQETQYFGPGTRLLVL.

The V and J genes are TRBV21-1 and TRBJ1-1; no check of the table's D call, TRBD1, against the DNA was made. TRBV21-1 is shown as a pseudogene. This CDR3 is 12 amino acids long. Written as DNA, the CDR3 is TGTGCCAGCAGCACCCTCAGGGGACCGGCTTTCTTT. Its protein product is CASSTLRGPAFF.

A single count supports this clone. V gene TRBV13 combines with J gene TRBJ2-7; 14 bases fit TRBD2. This CDR3 spans 15 amino acids. CDR1 is PRHDT, CDR2 FYEKMQ, per germline (reference sequence). The V gene end was trimmed by 3 bases and the J gene end by 3 bases; junction bases not matched to a gene: 1. The CDR3: CASSFGTSGSYEQYF. CDR3 DNA: TGTGCCAGCAGCTTCGGGACTAGCGGGAGCTACGAGCAGTACTTC. Based on the CDR3 plus reference TRBV13 and TRBJ2-7, the full variable domain is AAGVIQSPRHLIKEKRETATLKCYPIPRHDTVYWYQQGPGQDPQFLISFYEKMQSDKGSIPDRFSAQQFSDYHSELNMSSLELGDSALYFCASSFGTSGSYEQYFGPGTRLTVT.

The chain links TRBV5-1 to TRBJ1-5; 8 nucleotides align to TRBD1. Germline CDR1 SGHRS, CDR2 YFSETQ. V lost 4 bases and J lost 1; bases outside the gene matches: 1. CDR3 size: 14 residues. CDR3 bases: TGCGCCAGCAGCCGGGACAGGAGCAATCAGCCCCAGCATTTT. It is translated as CASSRDRSNQPQHF.

This clone was detected only a few times. The rearrangement joins TRBV10-3 to TRBJ2-5, with 11 bases that match TRBD1. The trim removed 8 bases at V and 4 bases at J, leaving 0 bases unmatched. Germline-derived CDR1 and CDR2 are ENHRY and SYGVKD. The CDR3 contains 12 residues. CDR3 loop: CAIGTGGETQYF. The CDR3 DNA sequence: TGTGCCATCGGGACAGGGGGAGAGACCCAGTACTTC.

V gene TRBV5-5 combines with J gene TRBJ2-7, with 11 bases that match TRBD2. Trimming took 9 bases from V and 1 from J; bases not matched to a gene: 12. This CDR3 has 16 amino acids. The germline V gene encodes CDR1 SGHKS and CDR2 YYEKEE (reference sequence). The CDR3 here is CATTLIAGGRSYEQYF. CDR3 sequence (DNA): TGTGCCACCACCCTTATAGCGGGAGGGAGATCCTACGAGCAGTACTTC.

V gene TRBV27 combines with J gene TRBJ1-2; D possibly corresponds to TRBD1 (5 bases). In germline, CDR1 is MNHEY, CDR2 SMNVEV (reference sequence). V gave up 2 bases and J gave up 4 bases, with 17 bases separating them. The CDR3 consists of 16 residues. DNA for the CDR3: TGTGCCAGCAGTTTAAGGGGACTGGAGGGACCCTATGGCTACACCTTC. Translation gives CASSLRGLEGPYGYTF.